This entry lists 21 T cell receptor beta chains sequenced from one sample in a study of blood T cell repertoires in COVID-19. Sequenced by immunoSEQ multiplex PCR; TCRdb stores in-frame clones only, minus some. This sample has over 120,000 clones; about 86% occur once, and the top ten carry approximately 4%. Sequences were obtained from peripheral blood. The receptors here all came from a woman aged 60-75 years with acute or convalescent COVID-19.

V and J are TRBV3-1 (or the pseudogene TRBV3-2) and TRBJ1-1; D remains ambiguous. Trimming took 0 bases from V and 1 from J, leaving 9 bases between them. The CDR3 spans 15 residues. Germline assignment: CDR1 LGHDT and CDR2 YNNKEL (reference sequence). CDR3 amino acids: CASSQDRQANTEAFF. The CDR3 nucleotides are TGTGCCAGCAGCCAAGATAGGCAGGCGAACACTGAAGCTTTCTTT.

This clone was detected a few times. The rearrangement joins TRBV19 to TRBJ1-5; the D is unclear. The V and J ends lost 5 bases and 4 bases respectively, with 6 bases between them. The CDR3 covers 12 residues. The germline gives CDR1 LNHDA, CDR2 SQIVND (reference sequence). CDR3 loop: CASSPQNQPQHF. CDR3 coding DNA: TGTGCCAGTAGTCCGCAGAATCAGCCCCAGCATTTT.

The V call is TRBV2, the J call TRBJ1-5; D gene uncertain. CDR1 is SNHLY and CDR2 is FYNNEI in the germline V gene. This CDR3 region has 14 residues. V lost 1 base, J lost 4 bases, and 8 bases lay in between. The CDR3 bases are TGTGCCAGCAGTGAAGACAGAGGGAATCAGCCCCAGCATTTT. Its translation: CASSEDRGNQPQHF. The variable domain in full, with the rest retrieved from reference TRBV2 and TRBJ1-5, is EPEVTQTPSHQVTQMGQEVILRCVPISNHLYFYWYRQILGQKVEFLVSFYNNEISEKSEIFDDQFSVERPDGSNFTLKIRSTKLEDSAMYFCASSEDRGNQPQHFGDGTRLSIL.

The chain combines TRBV28 with TRBJ1-1; D call uncertain. CDR3 length: 13 residues. The V and J ends lost 3 bases and 6 bases respectively, with 11 bases between them. CDR1 and CDR2 (germline): MDHEN, SYDVKM. The CDR3, as DNA: TGTGCCAGCAGTTTTAGTCTAGACCCTGAAGCTTTCTTT. This gives the protein CASSFSLDPEAFF.

V usage is TRBV3-1 (or the pseudogene TRBV3-2) and J usage is TRBJ1-3; 8 bases are a match to TRBD1. The V gene's germline CDR1 is LGHDT and CDR2 YNNKEL (reference sequence). The CDR3 length is 17 residues. Trimming removed 4 bases from V and 0 bases from J; junction bases left unmatched: 8. The DNA of the CDR3 is TGTGCCAGCAGCCCCGGGACAGGATTTTCCTCTGGAAACACCATATATTTT. As protein: CASSPGTGFSSGNTIYF.

This chain links TRBV19 with TRBJ1-1; 9 bases map to TRBD1. The germline V gene encodes CDR1 LNHDA and CDR2 SQIVND (reference sequence). V was pared by 3 bases and J by 3 bases, with 5 bases of the junction left unmatched. The CDR3 covers 15 residues. CDR3 coding DNA: TGTGCCAGTAGTATGCTACAGGGGGCGTACACTGAAGCTTTCTTT. Its translation: CASSMLQGAYTEAFF.

This rearrangement joins TRBV5-1 to TRBJ1-1; no firm D call. Trimming removed 0 bases from V and 0 bases from J, with 12 bases in between. This CDR3 has 16 amino acids. The germline V gene has CDR1 SGHRS and CDR2 YFSETQ. The CDR3: CASSLVSVPMNTEAFF. DNA for the CDR3: TGCGCCAGCAGCTTGGTGAGCGTACCCATGAACACTGAAGCTTTCTTT.

The genes are TRBV3-1 (or the pseudogene TRBV3-2) and TRBJ2-1, with a weak D call TRBD2 (5 bases). The ends were cut back, 4 bases at V and 6 bases at J, with 13 bases in the middle. This CDR3 spans 14 amino acids. CDR1 is LGHDT, CDR2 YNNKEL, per germline (reference sequence). The CDR3 spells CASSPQLVPNEQFF. The CDR3 DNA is TGTGCCAGCAGCCCCCAACTAGTACCCAATGAGCAGTTCTTC.

This clone was seen more than once but under ten times. The chain employs TRBV28 and TRBJ2-7; maybe TRBD2 (6 bases). The CDR3 is made up of 14 amino acids. V was clipped by 3 bases and J by 7 bases, with 16 bases between them. CDR1 MDHEN and CDR2 SYDVKM come from the germline V gene. The CDR3 DNA reads TGTGCCAGCAGTTTTTGGGCTACTGGGGGGGAGCAGTACTTC. The encoded protein is CASSFWATGGEQYF.

The rearrangement links TRBV6-5 to TRBJ1-5, with D possibly being TRBD1 (6 bases). CDR3 length: 15 amino acids. Trimming stripped 6 bases from V and 0 bases from J, with 12 bases between. The germline CDR1 and CDR2 sequences are MNHEY and SVGAGI. In nucleotides, the CDR3 is TGTGCCAGCAGGGCCGGGACACTTAGCAATCAGCCCCAGCATTTT. It is translated as CASRAGTLSNQPQHF.

The chain carries TRBV18 and TRBJ1-1, with 7 bases matching TRBD1. The length of the CDR3 is 13 residues. Losses at the gene ends were 4 bases for V and 8 bases for J; bases not matched to a gene: 7. Germline-derived CDR1 and CDR2 are KGHSH and LQKENI. CDR3: CASSQLTGLEAFF. The CDR3, as DNA: TGTGCCAGCTCACAACTGACAGGGCTGGAAGCTTTCTTT.

This chain links TRBV6-1 with TRBJ2-3, with 9 positions matching TRBD2. J gave up 1 base and V 0 bases, and 8 bases lay outside the gene matches. Per the germline V gene, CDR1 is MNHNS and CDR2 is SASEGT. The CDR3 extends over 18 amino acids. This CDR3 reads CASSEAGAGGPRTDTQYF. In nucleotides, the CDR3 is TGTGCCAGCAGTGAAGCGGGGGCGGGAGGGCCTCGCACAGATACGCAGTATTTT.

The V and J genes are TRBV6-2 or TRBV6-3 and TRBJ1-6, with D possibly TRBD1 on 6 matching bases. The CDR3 has 14 residues. The V end was cut by 2 bases, the J end by 7 bases, with 9 bases between. Per germline, CDR1 MNHEY and CDR2 SVGEGT. CDR3 in DNA: TGTGCCAGCAGTTACACAGGGACGAATTCACCCCTCCACTTT. It translates to CASSYTGTNSPLHF.

There are a few counts of this clone. The gene calls are TRBV28 and TRBJ1-2, with TRBD1 matching 7 bases. Trimming at V came to 8 bases and at J to 4 bases, leaving 13 bases not matched to a gene. Germline CDR1 reads MDHEN; CDR2 reads SYDVKM. This CDR3 is 15 amino acids long. CDR3 DNA: TGTGCCAGCGTCCGACAGGGCATCACCCTCTATGGCTACACCTTC. This encodes CASVRQGITLYGYTF.

The gene calls are TRBV18 and TRBJ1-1; a weak D match, TRBD1 (6 bases). V was cut by 8 bases and J by 0 bases, with 16 bases left in between. The length of the CDR3 is 15 residues. Per the germline V gene, CDR1 is KGHSH and CDR2 is LQKENI. The CDR3 DNA reads TGTGCCAGCCTCCCGCAGGGGCCCATGAACACTGAAGCTTTCTTT. It yields the protein CASLPQGPMNTEAFF.

This clone appeared once. The rearrangement joins TRBV28 to TRBJ1-1; D might be TRBD1 (5 bases). Germline V CDR1 and CDR2: MDHEN, SYDVKM. The CDR3 is 13 amino acids. V shed 7 bases and J shed 4 bases, with 13 bases lying between them. CDR3 in amino acids: CASTAGGATEAFF. DNA for the CDR3: TGTGCCAGCACCGCCGGCGGGGCCACTGAAGCTTTCTTT.

The rearrangement joins TRBV7-2 to TRBJ1-2; maybe TRBD1 (5 bases). Trimming cost V 1 base and J 5 bases, with 11 bases left between them. This CDR3 is built from 14 residues. Germline CDR1 reads SGHTA; CDR2 reads FQGNSA. CDR3 sequence: CASSLDATVYGYTF. In DNA, the CDR3 is TGTGCCAGCAGCTTAGATGCGACAGTATATGGCTACACCTTC.

This sequence joins TRBV5-5 and TRBJ2-7, with D possibly matching TRBD2 (5 bases). Trimming pared 2 bases from V and 4 bases from J, leaving 16 bases between. The CDR3 totals 15 residues. Germline V CDR1 and CDR2: SGHKS, YYEKEE (reference sequence). DNA for the CDR3: TGTGCCAGCAGCTTAGTGCGGGCAGGAGATTACGAGCAGTACTTC. This translates into CASSLVRAGDYEQYF.

The genes are TRBV6-5 and TRBJ2-3; D remains unclear. The CDR3 totals 15 residues. Trimming stripped 7 bases from V and 3 bases from J, with 17 bases between. In germline, CDR1 is MNHEY, CDR2 SVGAGI. The CDR3 loop reads CASTYRRLETDTQYF. The CDR3, as DNA: TGTGCCAGCACCTACCGGCGGCTAGAGACAGATACGCAGTATTTT.

J is TRBJ1-1 and V is TRBV15; 7 nucleotides agree with TRBD1. Germline V lookup: CDR1 LNHNV, CDR2 YYDKDF (reference sequence). With 1 base clipped from V and 1 base from J, the junction kept 0 bases outside the gene matches. The CDR3 covers 14 residues. Written as DNA, the CDR3 is TGTGCCACCAGCAGAGGGACAGGGAACACTGAAGCTTTCTTT. Its protein product is CATSRGTGNTEAFF.

The rearrangement uses TRBV24-1 and TRBJ2-1; TRBD1 matches at 8 bases. The J segment lost 6 bases and the V segment lost 4 bases, leaving 7 bases of the junction unmatched. The CDR3 extends over 15 amino acids. Germline lookup yields CDR1 KGHDR and CDR2 SFDVKD. The CDR3 DNA is TGTGCCACCAGTGACTATCCCGACAGGGGCAATGAGCAGTTCTTC. It translates to CATSDYPDRGNEQFF.